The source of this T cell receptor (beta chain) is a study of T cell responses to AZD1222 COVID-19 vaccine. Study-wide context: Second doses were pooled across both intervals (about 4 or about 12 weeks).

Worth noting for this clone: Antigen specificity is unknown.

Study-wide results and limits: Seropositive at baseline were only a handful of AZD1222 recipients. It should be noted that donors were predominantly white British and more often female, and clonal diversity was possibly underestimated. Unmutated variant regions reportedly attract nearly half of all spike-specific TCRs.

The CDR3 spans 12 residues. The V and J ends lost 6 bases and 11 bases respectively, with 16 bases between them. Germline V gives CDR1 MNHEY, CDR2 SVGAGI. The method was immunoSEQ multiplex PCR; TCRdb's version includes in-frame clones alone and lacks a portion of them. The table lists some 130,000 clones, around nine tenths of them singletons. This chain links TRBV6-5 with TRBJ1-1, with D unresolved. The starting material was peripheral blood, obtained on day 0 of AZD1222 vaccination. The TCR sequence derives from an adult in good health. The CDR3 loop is CASSLPGRVAFF. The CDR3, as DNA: TGTGCCAGCAGCCTCCCGGGGAGGGTGGCTTTCTTT.